The text below deals with one TCR beta chain. The table came from immunoSEQ multiplex PCR; TCRdb's copy has only in-frame clones and leaves some out. The sample carries fewer than 200,000 clones, around 88% recorded once. The data were taken from a study of blood T cell repertoires in COVID-19. The ends lost 5 bases at V and 4 bases at J; junction bases unmatched: 6. The CDR3 totals 15 residues. Germline V gives CDR1 LNHDA, CDR2 SQIVND (reference sequence). The source material was PBMCs or T cells enriched from blood (not recorded which). The chain uses TRBV19 and TRBJ2-2, with TRBD2 matching 8 bases. The TCR was taken from a woman aged 50 to 60 in a cohort exposed to, infected with or recovered from COVID-19 (not recorded which). The chain's CDR3 is CASSPGGLGTGELFF. CDR3 in DNA: TGTGCCAGTAGTCCGGGAGGGCTGGGCACCGGGGAGCTGTTTTTT.